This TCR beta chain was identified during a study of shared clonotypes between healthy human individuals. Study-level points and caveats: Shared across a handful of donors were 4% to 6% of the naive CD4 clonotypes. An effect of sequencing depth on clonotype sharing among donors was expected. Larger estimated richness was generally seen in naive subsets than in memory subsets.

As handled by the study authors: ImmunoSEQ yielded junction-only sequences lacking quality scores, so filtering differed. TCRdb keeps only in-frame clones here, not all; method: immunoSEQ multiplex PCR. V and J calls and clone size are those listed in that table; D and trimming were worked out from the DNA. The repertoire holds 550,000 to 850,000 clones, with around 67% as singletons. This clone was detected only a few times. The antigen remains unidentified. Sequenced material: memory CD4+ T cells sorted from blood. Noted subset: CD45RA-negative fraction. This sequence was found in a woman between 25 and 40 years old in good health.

The DNA for the CDR3 is TGTGCCAGCAGCTTGGCCATCAGGGGGCACTACACAGATACGCAGTATTTT. It translates to CASSLAIRGHYTDTQYF. This sequence joins TRBV5-5 and TRBJ2-3, with 8 bases lining up with TRBD1. The trim removed 0 bases at V and 2 bases at J, leaving 8 bases unmatched. The CDR3 extends over 17 amino acids. The germline V gene has CDR1 SGHKS and CDR2 YYEKEE (reference sequence).